The 21 T cell receptor beta chains below come from one sample, sequenced in a study of shared clonotypes between healthy human individuals. Sequencing was performed with immunoSEQ multiplex PCR; in TCRdb, only in-frame clones are kept and a portion is missing. Here the sample spans some 2.3 million clones, approximately 95% being singletons. Sample: naive CD4+ T cells from PBMCs. Subset described: CD45RA+ positively selected. The receptors stem from a man younger than 30 in good health. Some clones in this sample may be carry-over from other donors' samples.

This sequence joins TRBV6-4 and TRBJ1-1; tentative D call: TRBD1 (6 bases). V was pared by 2 bases and J by 4 bases, with 17 bases between. The germline gives CDR1 MRHNA, CDR2 SNTAGT. The CDR3 totals 16 residues. The CDR3 here is CASSDEGRGGGTEAFF. The CDR3 bases are TGTGCCAGCAGTGACGAAGGGAGAGGGGGGGGCACTGAAGCTTTCTTT.

The chain carries TRBV7-9 and TRBJ1-4, with TRBD1 identical over 8 bases. The V segment lost 0 bases and the J segment 11 bases; nucleotides outside the gene matches: 8. The CDR3 consists of 15 residues. Germline CDR1 SEHNR, CDR2 FQNEAQ (reference sequence). Here the CDR3 reads CASSLASGTGGKLFF. For the CDR3, the DNA is TGTGCCAGCAGCTTAGCGTCGGGGACAGGAGGGAAACTGTTTTTT.

This clone has only a few counts. This sequence joins TRBV19 and TRBJ2-2, with D uncertain. The CDR3 extends over 12 amino acids. The V end was cut by 5 bases, the J end by 6 bases, with 7 bases between. Germline CDR1 and CDR2: LNHDA and SQIVND (reference sequence). The CDR3 sequence is CASSFQAGELFF. CDR3 bases: TGTGCCAGTAGTTTTCAGGCCGGGGAGCTGTTTTTT.

The chain joins TRBV6-5 to TRBJ2-1; weak D call: TRBD2 (5 bases). CDR3 length: 16 amino acids. The germline gives CDR1 MNHEY, CDR2 SVGAGI. Trimming took 0 bases from V and 8 from J, leaving 17 bases between them. CDR3 sequence reads: CASSYSGRVQADEQFF. The CDR3 region has the DNA TGTGCCAGCAGTTACTCGGGGAGAGTACAAGCGGATGAGCAGTTCTTC.

The chain has TRBV4-1 and TRBJ2-5; 11 positions agree with TRBD2. J gave up 5 bases and V 1 base, and 3 bases lay outside the gene matches. Germline assignment: CDR1 MGHRA and CDR2 YSYEKL. The CDR3 is made up of 15 amino acids. This CDR3 reads CASSQVLAGGETQYF. CDR3 DNA sequence: TGCGCCAGCAGCCAAGTGCTAGCGGGAGGCGAGACCCAGTACTTC.

The rearrangement links TRBV6-6 to TRBJ2-7; D is unresolved. Germline CDR1 reads MNHNY; CDR2 reads SVGAGI (reference sequence). Trimming removed 6 bases from V and 3 bases from J, with 18 bases in between. The CDR3 loop spans 15 amino acids. The CDR3 reads CASSQWVGLFYEQYF. The CDR3 DNA reads TGTGCCAGCAGCCAATGGGTGGGTCTATTCTACGAGCAGTACTTC.

The genes are TRBV4-2 and TRBJ2-5, with D perhaps TRBD1 (5 bases). CDR1 is LGHNA, CDR2 YNFKEQ, per germline. The CDR3 is 14 amino acids. The germline V and J ends were trimmed by 1 base and 4 bases, with 10 bases remaining between them. Here the CDR3 reads CASSQARQGETQYF. The CDR3 coding sequence is TGTGCCAGCAGCCAAGCGCGGCAGGGAGAGACCCAGTACTTC.

The J gene is TRBJ1-5, the V gene TRBV6-6, with no clear D. From germline, CDR1 is MNHNY and CDR2 SVGAGI (reference sequence). This CDR3 comprises 16 residues. V shed 6 bases and J shed 3 bases, with 18 bases lying between them. The CDR3 nucleotides are TGTGCCAGCAGGGGCGGTTACGACGGATACAATCAGCCCCAGCATTTT. This sequence encodes CASRGGYDGYNQPQHF.

The chain joins TRBV9 to TRBJ1-1; D is ambiguous. The CDR3 is 14 residues long. Germline V gives CDR1 SGDLS, CDR2 YYNGEE. V was trimmed by 4 bases and J by 2 bases, leaving 12 bases between them. CDR3 coding DNA: TGTGCCAGCAGCCTGAATGTGGCTAACACTGAAGCTTTCTTT. Its protein product is CASSLNVANTEAFF.

V is TRBV6-5 and J is TRBJ1-5, with 7 bases aligning to TRBD1. This CDR3 spans 13 amino acids. Germline CDR1 MNHEY, CDR2 SVGAGI. V lost 0 bases and J lost 11; bases outside the gene matches: 4. The CDR3: CASSYSRGTAQHF. Here the CDR3 DNA reads TGTGCCAGCAGTTACTCGAGAGGGACAGCCCAGCATTTT.

Turning to this clone: The identical CDR3 is also encoded by other nucleotide sequences in the sample. The chain is built from TRBV9 and TRBJ2-7, with D hard to call. CDR1 is SGDLS and CDR2 is YYNGEE in the germline V gene. The CDR3 totals 14 residues. Trimming removed 4 bases from V and 0 bases from J, with 11 bases in between. CDR3 sequence reads: CASSPSGSSYEQYF. The CDR3 region has the DNA TGTGCCAGCAGCCCCTCCGGCTCCTCCTACGAGCAGTACTTC.

This clone was counted once. The chain carries TRBV28 and TRBJ1-1; D remains ambiguous. V lost 7 bases, J lost 0 bases, and 15 bases lay in between. This CDR3 is 15 amino acids long. Germline lookup yields CDR1 MDHEN and CDR2 SYDVKM. DNA for the CDR3: TGTGCCAGCACCGTCATCAGACTCCTGAACACTGAAGCTTTCTTT. Its protein product is CASTVIRLLNTEAFF.

This clone was seen a few times. The same CDR3 can be traced to other DNA sequences in this sample. V gene TRBV5-1 combines with J gene TRBJ2-7; D uncertain. V lost 0 bases and J lost 6, with 4 bases in between. This CDR3 has 11 amino acids. Germline V gene sequence: CDR1 SGHRS, CDR2 YFSETQ. Here the CDR3 reads CASSLEGEQYF. DNA of the CDR3: TGCGCCAGCAGCTTGGAAGGCGAGCAGTACTTC.

The chain combines TRBV29-1 with TRBJ2-5; 8 nucleotides match TRBD1. This CDR3 is 16 amino acids long. V lost 1 base to trimming and J lost 2 bases; unmatched junction nucleotides: 9. CDR1 and CDR2 from the germline V gene are SQVTM and ANQGSEA. For the CDR3, the DNA is TGCAGCGTTGAAGGGCACCGGACAGGGACTCAAGAGACCCAGTACTTC. It yields the protein CSVEGHRTGTQETQYF. Complete variable domain (other parts from reference TRBV29-1 and TRBJ2-5): SAVISQKPSRDICQRGTSLTIQCQVDSQVTMMFWYRQQPGQSLTLIATANQGSEATYESGFVIDKFPISRPNLTFSTLTVSNMSPEDSSIYLCSVEGHRTGTQETQYFGPGTRLLVL.

This chain links TRBV2 with TRBJ1-5; D gene uncertain. The germline V gene has CDR1 SNHLY and CDR2 FYNNEI. CDR3 size: 16 residues. V shed 0 bases and J shed 4 bases, with 13 bases lying between them. This chain's CDR3 is CASSEATRATNQPQHF. CDR3 sequence (DNA): TGTGCCAGCAGTGAAGCAACCCGGGCAACTAATCAGCCCCAGCATTTT.

The J gene is TRBJ2-7, the V gene TRBV11-2; no firm D call. Germline lookup yields CDR1 SGHAT and CDR2 FQNNGV. The CDR3 is 16 residues long. The ends were cut back, 3 bases at V and 2 bases at J, with 17 bases in the middle. This chain's CDR3 is CASSFYGLTVAYEQYF. The CDR3 DNA sequence: TGTGCCAGCAGCTTTTATGGGTTAACAGTAGCCTACGAGCAGTACTTC.

This rearrangement joins TRBV15 to TRBJ2-3, with 9 bases identical to TRBD2. The CDR3 totals 17 residues. With 0 bases clipped from V and 2 bases from J, the junction kept 6 bases outside the gene matches. Per the germline V gene, CDR1 is LNHNV and CDR2 is YYDKDF (reference sequence). The CDR3 reads CATSRDLAGGLTDTQYF. CDR3 DNA sequence: TGTGCCACCAGCAGAGATCTGGCGGGAGGGCTCACAGATACGCAGTATTTT. Full variable domain (remainder filled in from reference TRBV15 and TRBJ2-3): DAMVIQNPRYQVTQFGKPVTLSCSQTLNHNVMYWYQQKSSQAPKLLFHYYDKDFNNEADTPDNFQSRRPNTSFCFLDIRSPGLGDTAMYLCATSRDLAGGLTDTQYFGPGTRLTVL.

The chain has TRBV7-2 and TRBJ2-7; TRBD1 agrees at 7 bases. Germline CDR1 and CDR2: SGHTA and FQGNSA. V was clipped by 5 bases and J by 7 bases; unmatched bases: 11. The CDR3 covers 14 residues. The CDR3 region has the DNA TGTGCCAGCAGCGCAAGACAGGGTTTGGGGGAGCAGTACTTC. Translated, it gives CASSARQGLGEQYF.

The chain links TRBV28 to TRBJ2-7, with TRBD2 as a possible D gene (6 bases). V lost 3 bases, J lost 7 bases, and 13 bases lay in between. This CDR3 is built from 13 residues. Germline V lookup: CDR1 MDHEN, CDR2 SYDVKM. CDR3 sequence reads: CASSLRDLVEQYF. In DNA, the CDR3 is TGTGCCAGCAGTTTGCGGGACCTGGTGGAGCAGTACTTC.

Only one count was recorded for this clone. V usage is TRBV6-5 and J usage is TRBJ2-1; a weak D match, TRBD1 (5 bases). CDR1 MNHEY and CDR2 SVGAGI come from the germline V gene. V lost 10 bases, J lost 0 bases, and 7 bases lay in between. The CDR3 runs to 12 residues. The CDR3 sequence: CATTDSYNEQFF. The CDR3 DNA follows: TGTGCCACGACAGACTCCTACAATGAGCAGTTCTTC.

This rearrangement joins TRBV29-1 to TRBJ2-1, with 9 nucleotides matching TRBD2. The CDR3 is 13 amino acids. Germline V lookup: CDR1 SQVTM, CDR2 ANQGSEA. V lost 4 bases to trimming and J lost 8 bases; unmatched junction nucleotides: 6. The CDR3 nucleotides read TGCAGCGTTGTTACTAGCGGGCGAGATGAGCAGTTCTTC. It yields the protein CSVVTSGRDEQFF.